This passage covers 15 T cell receptor beta chains from one sample sequenced in a study of shared clonotypes between healthy human individuals. Naive CD8 cells comprised CD45RO-negative, CCR7-positively selected cells, excluding terminally differentiated effector memory CD45RA+ cells. The repertoire was sequenced with immunoSEQ multiplex PCR; TCRdb's copy has only in-frame clones and lacks some. The sample has roughly 2 million clones; about 95% are singletons. The sequenced sample consisted of naive CD8+ T cells sorted from blood. These receptors were taken from a man aged 18-30 years in good health.

This clone was counted once. Other DNA sequences in this sample translate to the same CDR3. This chain connects TRBV28 to TRBJ1-5; the D is unclear. Germline V gives CDR1 MDHEN, CDR2 SYDVKM. The V gene lost 3 bases and the J gene lost 1 base, with 4 bases spanning the gap. CDR3 length: 13 amino acids. DNA of the CDR3: TGTGCCAGCAGTTTTTCCAGCAATCAGCCCCAGCATTTT. Translated, it gives CASSFSSNQPQHF.

The V and J genes are TRBV27 and TRBJ1-6; D not certain. The CDR3 totals 15 residues. V was clipped by 6 bases and J by 11 bases, with 20 bases between them. Germline lookup yields CDR1 MNHEY and CDR2 SMNVEV (reference sequence). In DNA, the CDR3 is TGTGCCAGCAGAAACCTCACTCCCTACCCCACACCCCTCCACTTT. Translated: CASRNLTPYPTPLHF.

In regard to this clone: Other DNA sequences from this sample encode an identical CDR3 as well. The chain carries TRBV9 and TRBJ2-1; TRBD1 aligns across 7 bases. J lost 4 bases, V lost 3 bases, and 4 bases had no gene match. Germline CDR1 and CDR2: SGDLS and YYNGEE. The CDR3 covers 14 residues. For the CDR3, the DNA is TGTGCCAGCAGCGAAGGGGGCGCTTACAATGAGCAGTTCTTC. Translation gives CASSEGGAYNEQFF.

This clone showed up just once. In the same sample, other DNA sequences code for this CDR3. This chain links TRBV5-1 with TRBJ2-3, with D unclear. Germline V CDR1 and CDR2: SGHRS, YFSETQ. This CDR3 is built from 14 residues. Between the trimmed V and J ends, which lost 0 bases and 3 bases, there was a span of 8 bases. Here the CDR3 reads CASSLGPSTDTQYF. The CDR3, as DNA: TGCGCCAGCAGCTTGGGTCCGTCAACAGATACGCAGTATTTT.

V usage is TRBV27 and J usage is TRBJ2-7, with 11 bases that match TRBD2. The junction had 4 bases not matched to a gene; V was cut back by 10 bases and J by 2 bases. Germline CDR1 reads MNHEY; CDR2 reads SMNVEV (reference sequence). This CDR3 is 13 amino acids long. CDR3 DNA sequence: TGTGCCACCTCGACTAGCGGGGCCTACGAGCAGTACTTC. This encodes CATSTSGAYEQYF.

V usage is TRBV6-5 and J usage is TRBJ1-5, with a tentative D call TRBD1 (6 bases). Looked up from germline, CDR1 is MNHEY and CDR2 is SVGAGI. Trimming cost V 5 bases and J 9 bases, with 11 bases left between them. This CDR3 spans 12 amino acids. The CDR3 protein is CASSEGVTPQHF. CDR3 nucleotide sequence: TGTGCCAGCAGTGAGGGGGTAACGCCCCAGCATTTT.

The chain recombines TRBV27 with TRBJ2-3; TRBD2 aligns across 7 bases. The CDR3 has 16 amino acids. Germline CDR1 reads MNHEY; CDR2 reads SMNVEV (reference sequence). After removal of 8 bases from V and 4 bases from J, the junction contained 15 bases not matched to a gene. CDR3: CASALLGVGGADTQYF. The CDR3 DNA follows: TGTGCCAGCGCCTTACTTGGGGTGGGGGGGGCAGATACGCAGTATTTT.

V and J are TRBV6-4 and TRBJ2-1; 8 nucleotides align to TRBD2. This CDR3 has 14 residues. Per the germline V gene, CDR1 is MRHNA and CDR2 is SNTAGT. J gave up 7 bases and V 0 bases, and 2 bases lay outside the gene matches. CDR3 DNA sequence: TGTGCCAGCAGTGACTCCGGACTAGCTAATGAGCAGTTCTTC. Its translation: CASSDSGLANEQFF.

This clone was seen only a few times. The V call is TRBV27, the J call TRBJ1-5; D gene uncertain. The germline V gene encodes CDR1 MNHEY and CDR2 SMNVEV (reference sequence). This CDR3 contains 13 residues. Trimming stripped 2 bases from V and 7 bases from J, with 9 bases between. Written as DNA, the CDR3 is TGTGCCAGCAGTTTAGGCCGGAGGCAGCCCCAGCATTTT. Amino acids: CASSLGRRQPQHF.

The chain has TRBV4-1 and TRBJ2-2; 7 bases align to TRBD1. This CDR3 spans 14 amino acids. The germline V gene encodes CDR1 MGHRA and CDR2 YSYEKL. The trim removed 2 bases at V and 7 bases at J, leaving 4 bases unmatched. The CDR3 DNA follows: TGCGCCAGCAGCCAAACAGGGGTGGACGGGGAGCTGTTTTTT. Amino acids: CASSQTGVDGELFF.

In its sample, this clone was seen once. The chain combines TRBV6-5 with TRBJ1-2; weak D call: TRBD1 (6 bases). CDR1 MNHEY and CDR2 SVGAGI come from the germline V gene. This CDR3 region has 13 residues. V shed 5 bases and J shed 12 bases, with 19 bases lying between them. CDR3 nucleotides: TGTGCCAGCAGTCTTTCCTCCACAGGGCGCCACACCTTC. Protein sequence: CASSLSSTGRHTF.

This clone has only one observation. The CDR3: CASTRSLGLGEQYF. The CDR3 DNA sequence: TGTGCCAGCACCCGATCCCTAGGGCTGGGCGAGCAGTACTTC. J is TRBJ2-7 and V is TRBV6-5; D is ambiguous. V lost 7 bases, J lost 6 bases, and 19 bases lay in between. Germline CDR1 is MNHEY and CDR2 is SVGAGI. The CDR3 has 14 amino acids.

The chain joins TRBV9 to TRBJ2-1; D is unresolved. The CDR3 totals 15 residues. Trimming cost V 0 bases and J 2 bases, with 9 bases left between them. The V gene's germline CDR1 is SGDLS and CDR2 YYNGEE. For the CDR3, the DNA is TGTGCCAGCAGCGTAGAGGACCAGCCCTACAATGAGCAGTTCTTC. Encoded protein: CASSVEDQPYNEQFF. The entire variable domain, with the rest obtained from reference TRBV9 and TRBJ2-1, is as follows: DSGVTQTPKHLITATGQRVTLRCSPRSGDLSVYWYQQSLDQGLQFLIQYYNGEERAKGNILERFSAQQFPDLHSELNLSSLELGDSALYFCASSVEDQPYNEQFFGPGTRLTVL.

The chain couples TRBV12-5 to TRBJ2-2, with D possibly matching TRBD2 (5 bases). CDR1 is LGHNT, CDR2 FRNRAP, per germline. The CDR3 loop spans 16 amino acids. The germline V and J ends were trimmed by 5 bases and 5 bases, with 18 bases remaining between them. In nucleotides, the CDR3 is TGTGCTAGTGGTCCCCTCATGGCTAGCCGGACCGGGGAGCTGTTTTTT. Translation: CASGPLMASRTGELFF.

The chain joins TRBV7-9 to TRBJ2-1, with D maybe TRBD1 (6 bases). Germline lookup yields CDR1 SEHNR and CDR2 FQNEAQ (reference sequence). This CDR3 contains 16 residues. V gave up 5 bases and J gave up 7 bases, with 21 bases separating them. The DNA for the CDR3 is TGTGCCAGCAGCCCCCCAGGGGCGGTGAGAGGTAATGAGCAGTTCTTC. Amino acids: CASSPPGAVRGNEQFF.